This T cell receptor beta chain emerged from a study of PD-1 blockade in classical Hodgkin lymphoma. Details on this clone: No antigen is known for it.

Study outcomes and limitations: A reduction in baseline TCR diversity was reportedly seen in newly diagnosed patients relative to healthy donors. Patients who responded completely had about the same baseline diversity as newly diagnosed patients.

All trial patients relapsed after autologous stem cell transplantation. Best response was recorded as complete response, partial response or progressive disease. In germline, CDR1 is SGHRS, CDR2 YFSETQ. The CDR3 length is 14 residues. V gave up 1 base and J gave up 4 bases; unmatched junction bases: 3. The protocol was immunoSEQ multiplex PCR, while the TCRdb copy is restricted to in-frame clones and leaves out a portion. The profile shows about 97,000 clones, 75% to 90% of them singletons. Sample: peripheral blood mononuclear cells (PBMCs), taken at baseline. The receptor's source is a human donor with classical Hodgkin lymphoma. This chain links TRBV5-1 with TRBJ2-7; TRBD2 matches at 9 bases. CDR3: CASSLRTSEYEQYF. In nucleotides, the CDR3 is TGCGCCAGCAGCTTGAGGACTAGCGAGTACGAGCAGTACTTC.